This T cell receptor beta chain was obtained from a study of cytomegalovirus exposure and HLA in healthy donors. Germline assignment: CDR1 MNHEY and CDR2 SMNVEV (reference sequence). The CDR3 totals 14 residues. The V gene lost 5 bases and the J gene lost 2 bases, with 12 bases spanning the gap. In the PCR, 60 Vbeta and 13 Jbeta primers were used. Here immunoSEQ multiplex PCR was the method, and the copy in TCRdb shows in-frame clones only, minus some. The sample includes about 190,000 clones, 65% to 80% of them seen just once. This clone has just a few counts. Sequenced input: PBMCs. The receptor was isolated from a man under 40 in good health and CMV-seropositive. This rearrangement joins TRBV27 to TRBJ1-2; D possibly corresponds to TRBD1 (6 bases). The CDR3 DNA follows: TGTGCCAGCAGTCCCAACAGGGCAAACTATGGCTACACCTTC. This gives the protein CASSPNRANYGYTF.